This TCR beta chain was identified in a study of T cells in Graves' hyperthyroidism and ophthalmopathy. In its sample, this clonotype was seen many times. Its antigen is as yet unknown. The CDR3 has 14 amino acids. V was pared by 2 bases and J by 4 bases, with 12 bases between. Germline lookup yields CDR1 SGHRS and CDR2 YFSETQ. General observations from the study: Before onset, by a median of approximately 6.2 months, the model predicted ophthalmopathy. Blood also contained most expanded thyroid clonotypes above 0.001.

Any patient presenting with uncontrolled infection, other autoimmune disease, pregnancy or lactation was left out. Clinical symptoms, serum thyroxine, TRAb, thyroid ultrasound and orbital computed tomography informed diagnoses. There were TCR beta CDR3 regions amplified from RNA transcripts. Carried out on the TCR CDR3, a first-round RT-PCR used the HTBI primer set. From the multiplex PCR reads, TCRdb called clonotypes with MiXCR, one entry per CDR3 protein. The table has fewer than 650,000 distinct CDR3 sequences, 40% to 50% seen once; the top ten hold 35% to 50%. The TCR sequence derives from an adult woman with Graves' disease, either hyperthyroidism or ophthalmopathy (not recorded which). The chain has TRBV5-1 and TRBJ1-2; D is uncertain. Sequences were obtained from peripheral blood or thyroid tissue (not recorded which). The CDR3 DNA sequence: TGCGCCAGCAGCTTAAACGGACGGGCCTATGGCTACACCTTC. Protein product: CASSLNGRAYGYTF.